Detailed here is one TCR beta chain. V was clipped by 0 bases and J by 4 bases, with 10 bases between them. CDR3 length: 14 amino acids. Germline lookup yields CDR1 SGHNT and CDR2 YYREEE (reference sequence). Libraries were prepared by immunoSEQ multiplex PCR; TCRdb keeps only in-frame clonotypes and omits some of them. The sample consists of just under 85,000 clones, roughly 92% of them appearing once. The sample comes from a study of T cell changes during pregnancy in multiple sclerosis. The rearrangement links TRBV5-4 to TRBJ1-2; D is unclear. The source is a female donor with multiple sclerosis, enrolled in a pregnancy study. Sequencing used peripheral blood, obtained in the first trimester of pregnancy. The DNA for the CDR3 is TGTGCCAGCAGCTTGGTCGCCACAAGCTATGGCTACACCTTC. This codes for CASSLVATSYGYTF.